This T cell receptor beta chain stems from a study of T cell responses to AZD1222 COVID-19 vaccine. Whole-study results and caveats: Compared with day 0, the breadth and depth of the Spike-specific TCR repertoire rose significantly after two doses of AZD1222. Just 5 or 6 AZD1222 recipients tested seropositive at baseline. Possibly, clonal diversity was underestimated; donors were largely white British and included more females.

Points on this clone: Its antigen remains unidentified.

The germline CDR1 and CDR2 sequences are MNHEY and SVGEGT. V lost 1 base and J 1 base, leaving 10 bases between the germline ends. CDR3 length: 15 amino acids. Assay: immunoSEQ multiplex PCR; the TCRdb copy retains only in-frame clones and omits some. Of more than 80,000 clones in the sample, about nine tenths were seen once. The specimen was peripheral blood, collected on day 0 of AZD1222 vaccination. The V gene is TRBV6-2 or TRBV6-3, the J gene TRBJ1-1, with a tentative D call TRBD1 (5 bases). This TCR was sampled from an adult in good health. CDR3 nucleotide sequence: TGTGCCAGCAGTTACTTCGGGGGGGGGAACACTGAAGCTTTCTTT. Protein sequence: CASSYFGGGNTEAFF.